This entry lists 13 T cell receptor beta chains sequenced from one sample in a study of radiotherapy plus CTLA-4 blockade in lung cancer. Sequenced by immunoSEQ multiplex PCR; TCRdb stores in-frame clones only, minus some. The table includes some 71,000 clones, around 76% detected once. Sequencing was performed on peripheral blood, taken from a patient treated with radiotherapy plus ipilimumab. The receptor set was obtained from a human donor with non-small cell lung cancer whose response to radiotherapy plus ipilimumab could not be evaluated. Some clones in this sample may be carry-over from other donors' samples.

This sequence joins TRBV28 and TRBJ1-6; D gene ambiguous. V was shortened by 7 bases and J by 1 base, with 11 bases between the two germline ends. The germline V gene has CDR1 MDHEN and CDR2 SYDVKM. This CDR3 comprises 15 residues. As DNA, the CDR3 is TGTGCCAGCACCCCCCGAGGATCCTATAATTCACCCCTCCACTTT. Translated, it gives CASTPRGSYNSPLHF. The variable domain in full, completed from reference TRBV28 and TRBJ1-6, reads DVKVTQSSRYLVKRTGEKVFLECVQDMDHENMFWYRQDPGLGLRLIYFSYDVKMKEKGDIPEGYSVSREKKERFSLILESASTNQTSMYLCASTPRGSYNSPLHFGNGTRLTVT.

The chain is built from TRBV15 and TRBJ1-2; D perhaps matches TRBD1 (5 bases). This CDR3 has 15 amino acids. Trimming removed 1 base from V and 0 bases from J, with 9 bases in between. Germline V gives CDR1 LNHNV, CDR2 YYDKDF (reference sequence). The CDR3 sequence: CATSRVDSPNYGYTF. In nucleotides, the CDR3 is TGTGCCACCAGCAGAGTCGACAGTCCTAACTATGGCTACACCTTC. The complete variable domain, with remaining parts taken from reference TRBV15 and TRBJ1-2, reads DAMVIQNPRYQVTQFGKPVTLSCSQTLNHNVMYWYQQKSSQAPKLLFHYYDKDFNNEADTPDNFQSRRPNTSFCFLDIRSPGLGDTAMYLCATSRVDSPNYGYTFGSGTRLTVV.

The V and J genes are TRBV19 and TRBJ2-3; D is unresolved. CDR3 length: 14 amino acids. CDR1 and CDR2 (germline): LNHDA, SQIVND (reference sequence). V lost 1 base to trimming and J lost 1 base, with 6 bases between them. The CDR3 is CASSIVPGTDTQYF. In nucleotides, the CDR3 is TGTGCCAGTAGTATAGTCCCGGGCACAGATACGCAGTATTTT.

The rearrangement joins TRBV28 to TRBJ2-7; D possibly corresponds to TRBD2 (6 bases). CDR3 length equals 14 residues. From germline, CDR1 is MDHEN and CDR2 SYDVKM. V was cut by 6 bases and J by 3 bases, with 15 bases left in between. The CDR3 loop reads CASRVPGGVYEQYF. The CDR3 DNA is TGTGCCAGCAGGGTTCCTGGCGGGGTCTACGAGCAGTACTTC. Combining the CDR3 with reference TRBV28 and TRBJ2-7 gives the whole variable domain DVKVTQSSRYLVKRTGEKVFLECVQDMDHENMFWYRQDPGLGLRLIYFSYDVKMKEKGDIPEGYSVSREKKERFSLILESASTNQTSMYLCASRVPGGVYEQYFGPGTRLTVT.

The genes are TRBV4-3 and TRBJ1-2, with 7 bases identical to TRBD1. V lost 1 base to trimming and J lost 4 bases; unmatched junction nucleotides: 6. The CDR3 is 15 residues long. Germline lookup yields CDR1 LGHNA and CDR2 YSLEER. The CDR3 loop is CASSQGEGQFYGYTF. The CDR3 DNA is TGCGCCAGCAGCCAAGGCGAGGGACAGTTCTATGGCTACACCTTC.

The CDR3 here is CASSLAGLQGREAFF. CDR3 nucleotides: TGTGCCAGCAGCTTGGCGGGGTTACAGGGACGTGAAGCTTTCTTT. The rearrangement links TRBV5-4 to TRBJ1-1, with D maybe TRBD1 (6 bases). This CDR3 has 15 amino acids. Germline loops: CDR1 SGHNT, CDR2 YYREEE (reference sequence). The V end lost 0 bases, the J end lost 7 bases, and 16 bases lay between the germline ends.

The CDR3 is CASSPEWAAGELFF. CDR3 DNA: TGCGCCAGCAGCCCCGAATGGGCTGCCGGGGAGCTGTTTTTT. This chain uses TRBV5-1 with TRBJ2-2, with D unclear. Germline loops: CDR1 SGHRS, CDR2 YFSETQ. This CDR3 spans 14 amino acids. V dropped 4 bases and J dropped 6 bases, with 13 bases sitting between them.

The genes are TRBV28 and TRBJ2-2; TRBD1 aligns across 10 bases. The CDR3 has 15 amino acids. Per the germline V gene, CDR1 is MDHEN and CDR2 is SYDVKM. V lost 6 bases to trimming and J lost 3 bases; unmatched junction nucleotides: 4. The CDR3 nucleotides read TGTGCCAGCAGGGGACAGGGGTCTGACACCGGGGAGCTGTTTTTT. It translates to CASRGQGSDTGELFF.

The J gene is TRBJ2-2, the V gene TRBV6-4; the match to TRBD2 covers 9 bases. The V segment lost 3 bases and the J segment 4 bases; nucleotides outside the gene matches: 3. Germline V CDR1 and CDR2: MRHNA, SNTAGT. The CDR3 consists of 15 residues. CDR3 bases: TGTGCCAGCAGTGAAGGGACTAGCAGCACCGGGGAGCTGTTTTTT. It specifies CASSEGTSSTGELFF.

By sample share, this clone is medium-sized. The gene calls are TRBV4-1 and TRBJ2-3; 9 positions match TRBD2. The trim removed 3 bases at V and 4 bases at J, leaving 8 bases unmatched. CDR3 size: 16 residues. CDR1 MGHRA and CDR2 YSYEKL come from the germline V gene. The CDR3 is CASSHPVAGGADTQYF. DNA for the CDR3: TGCGCCAGCAGCCACCCCGTGGCGGGGGGGGCAGATACGCAGTATTTT.

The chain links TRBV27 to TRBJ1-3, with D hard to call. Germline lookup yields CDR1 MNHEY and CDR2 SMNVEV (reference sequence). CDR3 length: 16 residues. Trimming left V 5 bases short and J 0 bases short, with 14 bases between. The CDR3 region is CASSPSDQNSGNTIYF. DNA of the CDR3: TGTGCCAGCAGTCCAAGCGATCAGAACTCTGGAAACACCATATATTTT.

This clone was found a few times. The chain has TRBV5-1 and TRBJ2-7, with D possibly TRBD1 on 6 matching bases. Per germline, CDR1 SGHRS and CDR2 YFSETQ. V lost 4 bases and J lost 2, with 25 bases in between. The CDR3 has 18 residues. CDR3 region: CASSPRALTGGITYEQYF. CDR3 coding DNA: TGCGCCAGCAGCCCCCGTGCTTTGACAGGTGGGATCACCTACGAGCAGTACTTC.

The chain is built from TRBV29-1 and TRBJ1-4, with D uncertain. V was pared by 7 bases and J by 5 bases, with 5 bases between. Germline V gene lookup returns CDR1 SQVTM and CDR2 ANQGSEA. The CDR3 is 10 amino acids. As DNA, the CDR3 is TGCAGCGCCCTCAATGAAAAACTGTTTTTT. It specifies CSALNEKLFF.